What follows are 25 T cell receptor beta chains derived from one specimen sequenced in a study of blood T cell repertoires in COVID-19. Measured with immunoSEQ multiplex PCR; TCRdb has only the in-frame clones, and not every one. This sample carries 200,000 or so clones, around 79% of them seen once, and the ten largest clones take about 18%. What was sequenced was peripheral blood. These receptors were taken from a man aged 60 to 75 with active or convalescent COVID-19.

The chain uses TRBV10-3 and TRBJ1-6; D gene unclear. The CDR3 totals 13 residues. CDR1 ENHRY and CDR2 SYGVKD come from the germline V gene. The V end lost 7 bases, the J end lost 10 bases, and 14 bases lay between the germline ends. CDR3 sequence reads: CAINTREDSPLHF. The CDR3 nucleotides are TGTGCCATCAATACAAGGGAGGACTCACCCCTCCACTTT.

The rearrangement links TRBV19 to TRBJ1-1; TRBD1 is a possible D gene (6 bases). There are 14 residues in the CDR3. Germline V gene sequence: CDR1 LNHDA, CDR2 SQIVND (reference sequence). V lost 7 bases, J lost 1 base, and 13 bases lay in between. CDR3 coding DNA: TGTGCCAGTAAGAGATCAGGGGCGAACACTGAAGCTTTCTTT. Protein: CASKRSGANTEAFF.

CDR3 in amino acids: CSVEATGVYGYTF. The CDR3 nucleotides are TGCAGCGTTGAGGCGACAGGTGTATATGGCTACACCTTC. The chain uses TRBV29-1 and TRBJ1-2, with D possibly being TRBD1 (6 bases). This CDR3 contains 13 residues. V gave up 3 bases and J gave up 5 bases, with 13 bases separating them. Per germline, CDR1 SQVTM and CDR2 ANQGSEA.

This clone appeared once. The gene calls are TRBV9 and TRBJ2-7; D might be TRBD2 (6 bases). The CDR3 has 14 residues. Deletions cut 2 bases from V and 2 bases from J, with 11 bases between. Germline V gene sequence: CDR1 SGDLS, CDR2 YYNGEE. The CDR3 DNA is TGTGCCAGCAGCGTGGAGGGCGCAACCTACGAGCAGTACTTC. Protein product: CASSVEGATYEQYF.

The chain has TRBV11-1 and TRBJ2-7, with D hard to call. Germline loops: CDR1 SGHAT, CDR2 FQDESV (reference sequence). The CDR3 sequence is 14 residues long. The V and J ends lost 4 bases and 0 bases respectively, with 10 bases between them. The CDR3 region is CASSSTISSYEQYF. Written as DNA, the CDR3 is TGTGCCAGCAGCTCAACCATTAGCTCCTACGAGCAGTACTTC.

The chain recombines TRBV7-9 with TRBJ2-1, with 9 nucleotides matching TRBD2. Trimming took 5 bases from V and 4 from J; bases not matched to a gene: 12. CDR1 is SEHNR, CDR2 FQNEAQ, per germline (reference sequence). This CDR3 is built from 17 residues. The CDR3 sequence: CASSPPPRLAVYNEQFF. The CDR3, as DNA: TGTGCCAGCAGCCCACCGCCTAGACTAGCGGTATACAATGAGCAGTTCTTC.

This clone was recorded only once. The chain has TRBV4-2 and TRBJ1-1; tentative D call: TRBD1 (6 bases). This CDR3 is built from 17 residues. V was shortened by 5 bases and J by 2 bases, with 21 bases between the two germline ends. CDR1 LGHNA and CDR2 YNFKEQ come from the germline V gene. The CDR3 region is CASSDVSRAGDNTEAFF. The CDR3 DNA reads TGTGCCAGCAGCGACGTCTCTCGGGCAGGGGATAACACTGAAGCTTTCTTT.

Comment on this clone: Within the sample, other DNA sequences also encode this same CDR3. The chain carries TRBV7-2 and TRBJ2-7, with 10 nucleotides matching TRBD1. The germline V gene encodes CDR1 SGHTA and CDR2 FQGNSA. V gave up 5 bases and J gave up 7 bases; unmatched junction bases: 8. This CDR3 contains 14 residues. CDR3 nucleotide sequence: TGTGCCAGCAGCCCACGACAGGGGGCCGGAGAGCAGTACTTC. Its protein product is CASSPRQGAGEQYF.

The genes are TRBV7-2 and TRBJ2-7; 7 bases fit TRBD1. The CDR3 loop spans 14 amino acids. Germline CDR1 and CDR2: SGHTA and FQGNSA. With V trimmed by 4 bases and J by 5 bases, 8 bases remained unmatched. The CDR3 reads CASSSGQEGDEQYF. The CDR3 region has the DNA TGTGCCAGCAGCTCTGGACAGGAAGGGGACGAGCAGTACTTC.

DNA of the CDR3: TGTGCCAGCAGTTTAGGGACAGGGGGCTACGAGCAGTACTTC. It is translated as CASSLGTGGYEQYF. This chain connects TRBV28 to TRBJ2-7, with TRBD1 matching 11 bases. With 2 bases clipped from V and 3 bases from J, the junction kept 0 bases outside the gene matches. The germline V gene encodes CDR1 MDHEN and CDR2 SYDVKM. The CDR3 runs to 14 residues.

This clone was observed once. The J gene is TRBJ2-7, the V gene TRBV6-6; 7 bases are shared with TRBD1. This CDR3 comprises 14 residues. Losses at the gene ends were 7 bases for V and 1 base for J; bases not matched to a gene: 7. Per the germline V gene, CDR1 is MNHNY and CDR2 is SVGAGI (reference sequence). This CDR3 is CASTSGQVSYEQYF. The CDR3 coding sequence is TGTGCCAGCACCTCCGGACAGGTTTCCTACGAGCAGTACTTC.

The chain recombines TRBV2 with TRBJ1-2; weak D call: TRBD1 (6 bases). V lost 10 bases and J lost 5, with 14 bases in between. This CDR3 is 12 amino acids long. In germline, CDR1 is SNHLY, CDR2 FYNNEI. The CDR3 DNA is TGTGCCATCTCAGGGGATCGGTATGGCTACACCTTC. This sequence encodes CAISGDRYGYTF.

The chain links TRBV7-2 to TRBJ1-4; D unclear. This CDR3 spans 11 amino acids. V was cut by 4 bases and J by 7 bases, with 4 bases left in between. The germline V gene has CDR1 SGHTA and CDR2 FQGNSA. The CDR3 DNA sequence: TGTGCCAGCAGCTCCGGTGAAAAACTGTTTTTT. Residues: CASSSGEKLFF.

The J gene is TRBJ2-1, the V gene TRBV28, with TRBD2 matching 7 bases. The CDR3 is 16 residues long. Germline assignment: CDR1 MDHEN and CDR2 SYDVKM. Unmatched junction bases numbered 5, after V lost 1 base and J lost 2 bases. The chain's CDR3 is CASSLSGGIAYNEQFF. The CDR3 DNA follows: TGTGCCAGCAGTTTATCCGGGGGGATTGCCTACAATGAGCAGTTCTTC.

This rearrangement joins TRBV11-2 to TRBJ2-7, with D uncertain. The germline V gene encodes CDR1 SGHAT and CDR2 FQNNGV. This CDR3 comprises 11 residues. Trimming took off 5 bases at V and 6 bases at J, with 8 bases between the two ends. In nucleotides, the CDR3 is TGTGCCAGCAGCCCCCGAGCCGAGCAGTACTTC. As protein: CASSPRAEQYF.

J is TRBJ2-1 and V is TRBV7-3; 12 bases agree with TRBD2. V shed 4 bases and J 7 bases; nucleotides not matched to a gene: 11. CDR3 length: 17 residues. The V gene's germline CDR1 is SGHTA and CDR2 FQGTGA. As DNA, the CDR3 is TGTGCCAGCAGCTCCCGACTAGCGGGAGTAAGGGGAAATGAGCAGTTCTTC. This encodes CASSSRLAGVRGNEQFF.

The CDR3 sequence is CASSLSAGESNQPQHF. The CDR3 DNA follows: TGTGCCAGCAGTTTATCGGCAGGGGAAAGCAATCAGCCCCAGCATTTT. The V call is TRBV27, the J call TRBJ1-5; D may be TRBD1 (6 bases). CDR3 length: 16 residues. Germline lookup yields CDR1 MNHEY and CDR2 SMNVEV (reference sequence). The ends were cut back, 0 bases at V and 1 base at J, with 10 bases in the middle.

V and J are TRBV4-3 and TRBJ2-7; 13 bases map to TRBD2. Germline-derived CDR1 and CDR2 are LGHNA and YSLEER. V was clipped by 3 bases and J by 7 bases; unmatched bases: 6. The length of the CDR3 is 15 residues. The CDR3 here is CASSHLLAGGGEQYF. CDR3 nucleotides: TGCGCCAGCAGCCATCTACTAGCGGGAGGGGGGGAGCAGTACTTC.

The chain couples TRBV5-1 to TRBJ2-1, with 7 positions matching TRBD2. The CDR3 runs 15 residues. The germline gives CDR1 SGHRS, CDR2 YFSETQ. J gave up 6 bases and V 0 bases, and 6 bases lay outside the gene matches. The CDR3 region is CASSLVPWGGNEQFF. The DNA of the CDR3 is TGCGCCAGCAGCTTGGTTCCGTGGGGGGGCAATGAGCAGTTCTTC.

This clone was picked up a small number of times. The chain recombines TRBV3-1 (or the pseudogene TRBV3-2) with TRBJ2-3; the D is unclear. Per the germline V gene, CDR1 is LGHDT and CDR2 is YNNKEL (reference sequence). This CDR3 has 15 amino acids. V was shortened by 1 base and J by 6 bases, with 14 bases between the two germline ends. DNA of the CDR3: TGTGCCAGCAGCCAAGTGTTGCGGAGCAAGGATACGCAGTATTTT. This gives the protein CASSQVLRSKDTQYF.

The rearrangement links TRBV28 to TRBJ1-3; a possible D gene is TRBD1 (5 bases). With 2 bases removed from V and 10 bases from J, the gap between germline ends came to 9 bases. Germline V lookup: CDR1 MDHEN, CDR2 SYDVKM. The CDR3 consists of 12 residues. The CDR3 DNA follows: TGTGCCAGCAGTTTACAGGGTCGGACCATATATTTT. The encoded protein is CASSLQGRTIYF.

The V gene is TRBV3-1 (or the pseudogene TRBV3-2), the J gene TRBJ1-2; TRBD1 matches at 8 bases. This CDR3 region has 15 residues. Trimming at V came to 3 bases and at J to 9 bases, leaving 12 bases not matched to a gene. Germline V gene lookup returns CDR1 LGHDT and CDR2 YNNKEL (reference sequence). CDR3 in amino acids: CASSQGTDRVVSYTF. In DNA, the CDR3 is TGTGCCAGCAGCCAGGGGACGGACAGGGTGGTGAGCTACACCTTC.

Only a few counts were recorded for this clone. The chain is built from TRBV2 and TRBJ2-1; TRBD2 matches at 13 bases. Germline values: CDR1 SNHLY, CDR2 FYNNEI. The CDR3 covers 14 residues. The trim removed 9 bases at V and 8 bases at J, leaving 7 bases unmatched. The CDR3 is CARRTSGSTHEQFF. The CDR3 DNA reads TGTGCCAGGAGGACTAGCGGGAGTACCCATGAGCAGTTCTTC. The full variable domain, completed using reference TRBV2 and TRBJ2-1, is EPEVTQTPSHQVTQMGQEVILRCVPISNHLYFYWYRQILGQKVEFLVSFYNNEISEKSEIFDDQFSVERPDGSNFTLKIRSTKLEDSAMYFCARRTSGSTHEQFFGPGTRLTVL.

V is TRBV6-6 and J is TRBJ2-7; D might be TRBD1 (6 bases). CDR1 is MNHNY, CDR2 SVGAGI, per germline (reference sequence). V was clipped by 7 bases and J by 7 bases, with 23 bases between them. This CDR3 contains 15 residues. Here the CDR3 DNA reads TGTGCCAGCACCCTCAGACCGGGACAAGGCGGGGAGCAGTACTTC. The encoded protein is CASTLRPGQGGEQYF.

The chain links TRBV6-5 to TRBJ2-3; 8 bases fit TRBD2. CDR3 size: 14 residues. J was trimmed by 0 bases and V by 11 bases; bases with no gene match: 7. Germline V gene lookup returns CDR1 MNHEY and CDR2 SVGAGI. The CDR3: CAHRRGASTDTQYF. The CDR3 region has the DNA TGTGCCCATCGGCGGGGGGCTAGCACAGATACGCAGTATTTT.